This entry is about one T cell receptor beta chain. The antigen remains undetermined. This entry belongs to a study of vaccination and CD4 T cells after COVID-19. Germline V CDR1 and CDR2: SNHLY, FYNNEI. J was trimmed by 0 bases and V by 6 bases; bases with no gene match: 4. This CDR3 contains 14 residues. Study-level points and caveats: Median counts of SARS-CoV-2-reactive clonotypes increased from about 20 to 38; this difference was not significant. Convalescent patients displayed a median about 86% of reactive clones emerging only post-vaccination.

Treatment in this sample: 10-day PBMC culture with coronavirus spike peptide pools or control peptides (ViraFEST assay). Once obtained from cultured CD4+ T cells, the DNA was sequenced using the Oncomine TCR Beta short-read assay. MiXCR, applied by TCRdb to the PCR reads, yields one record per CDR3 protein. The data show 15,000 or so distinct CDR3 sequences, with approximately 53% seen just once and around 30% held by the top ten. The rearrangement links TRBV2 to TRBJ2-7; 8 bases align to TRBD1. This material consisted of cultured CD4+ T cells from blood, taken after SARS-CoV-2 vaccination. The receptor's source is a human donor with COVID-19. CDR3 sequence reads: CASRGQGYSYEQYF. The CDR3 DNA reads TGTGCCAGCAGAGGACAGGGCTACTCCTACGAGCAGTACTTC.